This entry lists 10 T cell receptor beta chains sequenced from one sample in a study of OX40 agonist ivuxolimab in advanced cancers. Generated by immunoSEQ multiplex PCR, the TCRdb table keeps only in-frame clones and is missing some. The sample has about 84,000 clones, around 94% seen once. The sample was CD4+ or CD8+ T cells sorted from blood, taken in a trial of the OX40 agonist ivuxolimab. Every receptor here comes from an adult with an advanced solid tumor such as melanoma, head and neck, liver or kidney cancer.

As DNA, the CDR3 is TGTGCCAGCAGACTAGCGGGAATCAGCTACGAGCAGTACTTC. Residues: CASRLAGISYEQYF. The rearrangement uses TRBV7-2 and TRBJ2-7; TRBD2 agrees at 10 bases. From germline, CDR1 is SGHTA and CDR2 FQGNSA. V gave up 6 bases and J gave up 3 bases; unmatched junction bases: 5. The CDR3 extends over 14 amino acids.

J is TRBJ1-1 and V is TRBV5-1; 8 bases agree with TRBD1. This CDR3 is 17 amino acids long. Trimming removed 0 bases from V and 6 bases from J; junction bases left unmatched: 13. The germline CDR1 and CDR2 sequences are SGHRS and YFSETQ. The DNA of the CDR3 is TGCGCCAGCAGCTTGGCCACAAGGACAGGGCTGTTCGCTGAAGCTTTCTTT. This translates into CASSLATRTGLFAEAFF.

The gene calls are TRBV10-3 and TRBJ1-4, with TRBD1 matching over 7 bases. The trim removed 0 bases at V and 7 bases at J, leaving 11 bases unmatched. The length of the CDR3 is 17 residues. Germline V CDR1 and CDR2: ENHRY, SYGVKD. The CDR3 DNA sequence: TGTGCCATCAGTGAGTCCGGGGAGGGGGCGCTCGGTGAAAAACTGTTTTTT. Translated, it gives CAISESGEGALGEKLFF.

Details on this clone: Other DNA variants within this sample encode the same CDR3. The CDR3 DNA sequence: TGTGCCAGCAGCGTAGGGACAGGGAACACTGAAGCTTTCTTT. Protein sequence: CASSVGTGNTEAFF. The J gene is TRBJ1-1, the V gene TRBV9, with 7 bases identical to TRBD1. The V segment lost 0 bases and the J segment 1 base; nucleotides outside the gene matches: 0. Germline assignment: CDR1 SGDLS and CDR2 YYNGEE. This CDR3 contains 14 residues.

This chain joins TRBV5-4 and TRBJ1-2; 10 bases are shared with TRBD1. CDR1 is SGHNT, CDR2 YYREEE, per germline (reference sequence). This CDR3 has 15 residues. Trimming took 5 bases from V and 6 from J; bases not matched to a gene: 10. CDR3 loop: CASRRDRGFINGYTF. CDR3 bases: TGTGCCAGCAGAAGGGACAGGGGTTTCATTAATGGCTACACCTTC.

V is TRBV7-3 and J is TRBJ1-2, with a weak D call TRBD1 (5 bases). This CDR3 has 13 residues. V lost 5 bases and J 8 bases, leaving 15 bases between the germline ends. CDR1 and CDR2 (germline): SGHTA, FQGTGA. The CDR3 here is CASSQTGGSGYTF. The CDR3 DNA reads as TGTGCCAGCAGCCAAACGGGGGGATCGGGCTACACCTTC.

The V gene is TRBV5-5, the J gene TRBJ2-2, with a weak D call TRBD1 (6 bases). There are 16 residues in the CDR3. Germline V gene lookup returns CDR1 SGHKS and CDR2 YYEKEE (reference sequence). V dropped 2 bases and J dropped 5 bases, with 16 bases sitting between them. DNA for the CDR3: TGTGCCAGCAGCTTACAGCACAGGGTAGTAACCGGGGAGCTGTTTTTT. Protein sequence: CASSLQHRVVTGELFF.

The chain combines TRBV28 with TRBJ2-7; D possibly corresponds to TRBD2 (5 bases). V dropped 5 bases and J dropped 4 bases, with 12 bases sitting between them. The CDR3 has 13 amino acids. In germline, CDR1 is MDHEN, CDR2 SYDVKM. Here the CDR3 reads CASSVGAGYEQYF. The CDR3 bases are TGTGCCAGCAGTGTGGGAGCCGGTTACGAGCAGTACTTC.

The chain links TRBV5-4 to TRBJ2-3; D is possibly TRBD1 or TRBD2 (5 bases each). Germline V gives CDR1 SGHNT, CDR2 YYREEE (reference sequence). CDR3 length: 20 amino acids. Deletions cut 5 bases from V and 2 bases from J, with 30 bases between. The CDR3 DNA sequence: TGTGCCAGCAGATTGAGAGGGGAGAGTGGGTTACGGTTATACACAGATACGCAGTATTTT. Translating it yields CASRLRGESGLRLYTDTQYF.

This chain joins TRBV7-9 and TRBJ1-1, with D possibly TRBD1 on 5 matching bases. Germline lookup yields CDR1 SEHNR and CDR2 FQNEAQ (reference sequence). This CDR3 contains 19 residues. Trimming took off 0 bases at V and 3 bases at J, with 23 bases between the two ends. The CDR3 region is CASSLAEKGFAGEDTEAFF. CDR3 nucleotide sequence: TGTGCCAGCAGCTTAGCAGAGAAGGGTTTTGCGGGGGAGGACACTGAAGCTTTCTTT.